This is a list of T cell receptor beta chains from one sample in a study of blood T cell repertoires in COVID-19. Generated by immunoSEQ multiplex PCR, the TCRdb table keeps only in-frame clones and is missing some. The sample includes fewer than 300,000 clones, around 86% seen only once; the top ten take approximately 1.5%. Sequenced sample: peripheral blood. Receptors originate from a woman aged 35 to 49 who had recovered from COVID-19. Each CDR3 is given with its conserved first and last residue. Fields, in order: clone size, D gene, J gene, V gene, CDR3 protein, CDR3 DNA. The D gene is left open where the match is weak. The size entry is marked missing in some rows and otherwise reads once, few, many or a size class.

clone_size: few
d_call: -
j_call: TRBJ1-4
v_call: TRBV27
cdr3_aa: CASRTGWREKLFF
cdr3_nt: TGTGCCAGCAGAACAGGGTGGCGAGAAAAACTGTTTTTT

clone_size: -
d_call: -
j_call: TRBJ1-3
v_call: TRBV4-1
cdr3_aa: CASSQAGSGGNTIYF
cdr3_nt: TGCGCCAGCAGCCAAGCGGGGTCCGGGGGAAACACCATATATTTT

clone_size: few
d_call: TRBD1
j_call: TRBJ2-5
v_call: TRBV5-6
cdr3_aa: CASSGTGVGETQYF
cdr3_nt: TGTGCCAGCAGCGGGACAGGGGTGGGAGAGACCCAGTACTTC

clone_size: -
d_call: -
j_call: TRBJ1-1
v_call: TRBV4-1
cdr3_aa: CASSLRGSTEAFF
cdr3_nt: TGCGCCAGCAGCCTTCGAGGGAGCACTGAAGCTTTCTTT

clone_size: -
d_call: -
j_call: TRBJ2-1
v_call: TRBV5-1
cdr3_aa: CASSFRVRSSYNEQFF
cdr3_nt: TGCGCCAGCAGCTTCAGGGTGCGGAGCTCCTACAATGAGCAGTTCTTC

clone_size: -
d_call: TRBD1
j_call: TRBJ1-1
v_call: TRBV5-5
cdr3_aa: CASSLGDRGLNTEAFF
cdr3_nt: TGTGCCAGCAGCTTGGGTGACAGGGGTCTTAACACTGAAGCTTTCTTT

clone_size: -
d_call: -
j_call: TRBJ1-2
v_call: TRBV25-1
cdr3_aa: CASRSEGDYGYTF
cdr3_nt: TGTGCCAGCAGGAGTGAAGGGGACTATGGCTACACCTTC

clone_size: -
d_call: -
j_call: TRBJ2-1
v_call: TRBV21-1
cdr3_aa: CASSKGEQGTYNEQFF
cdr3_nt: TGTGCCAGCAGCAAAGGGGAACAGGGGACCTACAATGAGCAGTTCTTC

clone_size: once
d_call: TRBD1
j_call: TRBJ1-1
v_call: TRBV9
cdr3_aa: CASSPRQGSLTEAFF
cdr3_nt: TGTGCCAGCAGCCCTCGACAGGGCTCTTTAACTGAAGCTTTCTTT

clone_size: -
d_call: -
j_call: TRBJ2-7
v_call: TRBV5-5
cdr3_aa: CASSVRVDPYEQYF
cdr3_nt: TGTGCCAGCAGTGTGAGGGTGGACCCCTACGAGCAGTACTTC

clone_size: once
d_call: -
j_call: TRBJ1-1
v_call: TRBV12-5
cdr3_aa: CASGLVLGAPATEAFF
cdr3_nt: TGTGCTAGTGGTTTGGTACTCGGAGCGCCGGCCACTGAAGCTTTCTTT

clone_size: -
d_call: TRBD1
j_call: TRBJ2-7
v_call: TRBV18
cdr3_aa: CASSPTGMSSYEQYF
cdr3_nt: TGTGCCAGCTCACCGACAGGGATGAGCTCCTACGAGCAGTACTTC

clone_size: -
d_call: -
j_call: TRBJ1-4
v_call: TRBV6-5
cdr3_aa: CASSYSVGAPEEKLFF
cdr3_nt: TGTGCCAGCAGTTACTCCGTGGGCGCCCCTGAGGAAAAACTGTTTTTT

clone_size: -
d_call: TRBD1
j_call: TRBJ2-2
v_call: TRBV18
cdr3_aa: CASSPGQGAAGELFF
cdr3_nt: TGTGCCAGCTCACCGGGACAGGGGGCCGCCGGGGAGCTGTTTTTT

clone_size: once
d_call: TRBD1
j_call: TRBJ1-6
v_call: TRBV19
cdr3_aa: CASSSKGQGGSPLHF
cdr3_nt: TGTGCCAGTAGTTCGAAGGGACAGGGGGGTTCACCCCTCCACTTT

clone_size: -
d_call: -
j_call: TRBJ1-1
v_call: TRBV5-6
cdr3_aa: CASSLDPGTEAFF
cdr3_nt: TGTGCCAGCAGCTTGGACCCAGGCACTGAAGCTTTCTTT

clone_size: -
d_call: -
j_call: TRBJ1-5
v_call: TRBV4-1
cdr3_aa: CASSQARGWNQPQHF
cdr3_nt: TGCGCCAGCAGCCAGGCCCGGGGATGGAATCAGCCCCAGCATTTT

clone_size: -
d_call: -
j_call: TRBJ2-2
v_call: TRBV5-6
cdr3_aa: CASSLGPRSGELFF
cdr3_nt: TGTGCCAGCAGCTTGGGTCCTAGGTCGGGGGAGCTGTTTTTT

clone_size: -
d_call: -
j_call: TRBJ1-5
v_call: TRBV15
cdr3_aa: CATSRGPGSNQPQHF
cdr3_nt: TGTGCCACCAGCAGAGGACCGGGAAGCAATCAGCCCCAGCATTTT

clone_size: -
d_call: TRBD1
j_call: TRBJ1-2
v_call: TRBV10-2
cdr3_aa: CASSEGQGYRGYGYTF
cdr3_nt: TGCGCCAGCAGTGAGGGACAGGGCTACCGCGGCTATGGCTACACCTTC

clone_size: -
d_call: -
j_call: TRBJ1-6
v_call: TRBV10-1
cdr3_aa: CASSESIDSPLHF
cdr3_nt: TGCGCCAGCAGTGAGTCAATAGATTCACCCCTCCACTTT

clone_size: -
d_call: TRBD1
j_call: TRBJ2-5
v_call: TRBV9
cdr3_aa: CASSVDQGAVGLRETQYF
cdr3_nt: TGTGCCAGCAGCGTAGATCAGGGGGCGGTAGGTCTACGGGAGACCCAGTACTTC

clone_size: -
d_call: -
j_call: TRBJ2-2
v_call: TRBV18
cdr3_aa: CASSPPGGLNTGELFF
cdr3_nt: TGTGCCAGCTCACCACCGGGGGGGCTGAACACCGGGGAGCTGTTTTTT

clone_size: -
d_call: -
j_call: TRBJ1-6
v_call: TRBV30
cdr3_aa: CAWSPTVLYNSPLHF
cdr3_nt: TGTGCCTGGAGTCCGACAGTCCTTTATAATTCACCCCTCCACTTT

clone_size: -
d_call: TRBD2
j_call: TRBJ2-3
v_call: TRBV9
cdr3_aa: CASSVAPSGSADTQYF
cdr3_nt: TGTGCCAGCAGCGTAGCGCCTAGCGGGTCTGCAGATACGCAGTATTTT

clone_size: -
d_call: TRBD1
j_call: TRBJ2-7
v_call: TRBV5-1
cdr3_aa: CASSEGQGTYEQYF
cdr3_nt: TGCGCCAGCAGCGAAGGACAGGGGACCTACGAGCAGTACTTC

clone_size: -
d_call: TRBD1
j_call: TRBJ1-1
v_call: TRBV4-3
cdr3_aa: CASSQDREIEAFF
cdr3_nt: TGCGCCAGCAGCCAGGACAGGGAGATTGAAGCTTTCTTT

clone_size: -
d_call: TRBD1
j_call: TRBJ2-2
v_call: TRBV24-1
cdr3_aa: CATSHPPGDRNTGELFF
cdr3_nt: TGTGCCACCAGCCACCCCCCCGGGGACAGGAACACCGGGGAGCTGTTTTTT

clone_size: -
d_call: TRBD2
j_call: TRBJ2-5
v_call: TRBV9
cdr3_aa: CASSVGSGGAEETQYF
cdr3_nt: TGTGCCAGCAGCGTGGGTAGCGGGGGGGCAGAGGAGACCCAGTACTTC

clone_size: -
d_call: TRBD1
j_call: TRBJ2-3
v_call: TRBV6-5
cdr3_aa: CASSYFQGGTDTQYF
cdr3_nt: TGTGCCAGCAGTTACTTCCAGGGGGGCACAGATACGCAGTATTTT

clone_size: -
d_call: TRBD2
j_call: TRBJ2-2
v_call: TRBV5-1
cdr3_aa: CASSFTPGGTNTGELFF
cdr3_nt: TGCGCCAGCAGCTTTACCCCCGGGGGGACGAACACCGGGGAGCTGTTTTTT

clone_size: -
d_call: -
j_call: TRBJ1-3
v_call: TRBV7-7
cdr3_aa: CASSRGAFYSGNTIYF
cdr3_nt: TGTGCCAGCAGCCGGGGGGCCTTTTACTCTGGAAACACCATATATTTT

clone_size: -
d_call: TRBD1
j_call: TRBJ2-3
v_call: TRBV2
cdr3_aa: CASTLGTGDTDTQYF
cdr3_nt: TGTGCCAGCACACTGGGGACAGGGGATACAGATACGCAGTATTTT

clone_size: -
d_call: TRBD2
j_call: TRBJ2-3
v_call: TRBV14
cdr3_aa: CASSLLAGGHRGTDTQYF
cdr3_nt: TGTGCCAGCAGCCTCCTAGCGGGGGGGCATCGGGGCACAGATACGCAGTATTTT

clone_size: -
d_call: TRBD1
j_call: TRBJ1-1
v_call: TRBV5-1
cdr3_aa: CASSQLPWQGDTEAFF
cdr3_nt: TGCGCCAGCAGCCAACTTCCGTGGCAGGGGGACACTGAAGCTTTCTTT

clone_size: -
d_call: TRBD1
j_call: TRBJ2-7
v_call: TRBV6-6
cdr3_aa: CASSYPSGGYEQYF
cdr3_nt: TGTGCCAGCAGTTACCCCTCAGGGGGATACGAGCAGTACTTC

clone_size: -
d_call: -
j_call: TRBJ2-3
v_call: TRBV24-1
cdr3_aa: CATSDEVASTDTQYF
cdr3_nt: TGTGCCACCAGTGATGAGGTAGCTAGCACAGATACGCAGTATTTT

clone_size: -
d_call: TRBD1
j_call: TRBJ2-2
v_call: TRBV10-3
cdr3_aa: CAISPGTGGHGELFF
cdr3_nt: TGTGCCATCAGCCCCGGGACAGGGGGTCACGGGGAGCTGTTTTTT

clone_size: -
d_call: -
j_call: TRBJ2-1
v_call: TRBV4-1
cdr3_aa: CASSQDAGGDYNEQFF
cdr3_nt: TGCGCCAGCAGCCAAGACGCTGGCGGGGACTACAATGAGCAGTTCTTC

clone_size: -
d_call: -
j_call: TRBJ2-2
v_call: TRBV11-2
cdr3_aa: CASSLDGDGELFF
cdr3_nt: TGTGCCAGCAGCTTAGACGGAGACGGGGAGCTGTTTTTT

clone_size: once
d_call: -
j_call: TRBJ2-1
v_call: TRBV9
cdr3_aa: CASSVAWQYNEQFF
cdr3_nt: TGTGCCAGCAGCGTAGCATGGCAGTACAATGAGCAGTTCTTC